This T cell receptor beta chain was observed in a study of shared clonotypes between healthy human individuals. Across the study: Per donor, CD8 memory used one plate, CD8 naive used two, CD4 memory used three and CD4 naive used three. General study results and limits: Despite large depth, sorted-subset datasets appeared incompletely sequenced.

Each donor was a Caucasian adult residing in Nashville, Tennessee. Of note for this clone: Its antigen is currently unknown.

Sequencing was performed with immunoSEQ multiplex PCR; in TCRdb, only in-frame clones are kept and a portion is missing. This table has some 690,000 clones, about nine tenths appearing once. Germline values: CDR1 SGHRS, CDR2 YFSETQ. Trimming took off 4 bases at V and 0 bases at J, with 14 bases between the two ends. This CDR3 has 16 amino acids. Sample: memory CD8+ T cells from PBMCs. Subset in this sample: CD45RO+ cells pooled with CCR7-negative TemRA cells. The receptor comes from a man between 18 and 35 years old in good health. Some clones in this sample may be carry-over from other donors' samples. This chain connects TRBV5-1 to TRBJ1-3; D is unresolved. The CDR3 DNA reads as TGCGCCAGCAGCACAGACTCGGCGCTCTCTGGAAACACCATATATTTT. Translated, it gives CASSTDSALSGNTIYF.